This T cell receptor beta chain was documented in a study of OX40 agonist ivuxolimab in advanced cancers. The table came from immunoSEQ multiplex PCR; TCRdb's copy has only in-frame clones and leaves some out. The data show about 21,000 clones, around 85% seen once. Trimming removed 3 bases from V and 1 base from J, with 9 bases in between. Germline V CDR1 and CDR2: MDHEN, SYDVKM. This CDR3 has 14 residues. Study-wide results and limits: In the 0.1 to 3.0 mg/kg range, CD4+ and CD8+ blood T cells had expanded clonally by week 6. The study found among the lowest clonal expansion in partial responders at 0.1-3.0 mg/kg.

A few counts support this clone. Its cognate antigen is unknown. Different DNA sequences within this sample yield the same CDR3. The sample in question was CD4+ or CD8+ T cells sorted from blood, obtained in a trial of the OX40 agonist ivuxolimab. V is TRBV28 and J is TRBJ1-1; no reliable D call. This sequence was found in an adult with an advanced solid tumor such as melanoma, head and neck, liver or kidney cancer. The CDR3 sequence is CASSLRTGNTEAFF. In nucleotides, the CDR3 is TGTGCCAGCAGTTTGAGGACGGGGAACACTGAAGCTTTCTTT.